A selection of T cell receptor beta chains follows, all from one sample in a study of cytomegalovirus exposure and HLA in healthy donors. Measured with immunoSEQ multiplex PCR; TCRdb has only the in-frame clones, and not every one. The sample contains fewer than 150,000 clones, approximately 89% of which appear only once. Sequences were obtained from PBMCs. The receptors here all came from a woman in her twenties or thirties in good health and CMV-seropositive. CDR3s leave out the opening cysteine and the closing phenylalanine or tryptophan. The order of the fields is V gene, CDR3 protein.

TRBV28 ASSLRYQETQY
TRBV7-3 ASSLSGVDEQY
TRBV2 ASSVYSGTGGREKLF
TRBV5-1 ASSFGLAGDTQY
TRBV28 EETDYGYT
TRBV6-8 ASRAQGAQSYEQY
TRBV5-5 ASSRVGGTLTGELF
TRBV19 ASSAQGMAVGQF
TRBV2 ASSDRGVGELF
TRBV10-3 AISESGGLYEQY
TRBV7-8 ASSLIGGTEGTQY
TRBV2 ASSSFDSSYEQY
TRBV9 ASSVGGLNTGELF
TRBV5-1 ASSLGTGDGPEAF
TRBV7-8 ASSSFYNEQF
TRBV10-1 ASTTRSGPPYEQY
TRBV5-5 ASSGWTGAGNTIY
TRBV9 ASSVGTGGTDTQY
TRBV5-1 ASRRQETQY
TRBV28 ASRTTGTSSHNEQF
TRBV6-5 ASSYTPYTGTQY
TRBV6-5 ASSYDRNQPQH
TRBV12-2 ASRSHRDRDNYGYT
TRBV5-1 ASSGRDRGEQF
TRBV6-5 ASRPPGQGHGYT
TRBV5-1 ASSLDPAGGELF
TRBV5-5 ASSFTPGTGAKWQY
TRBV27 ASSLSKNTEAF
TRBV27 ASSPLPQGAYGYT